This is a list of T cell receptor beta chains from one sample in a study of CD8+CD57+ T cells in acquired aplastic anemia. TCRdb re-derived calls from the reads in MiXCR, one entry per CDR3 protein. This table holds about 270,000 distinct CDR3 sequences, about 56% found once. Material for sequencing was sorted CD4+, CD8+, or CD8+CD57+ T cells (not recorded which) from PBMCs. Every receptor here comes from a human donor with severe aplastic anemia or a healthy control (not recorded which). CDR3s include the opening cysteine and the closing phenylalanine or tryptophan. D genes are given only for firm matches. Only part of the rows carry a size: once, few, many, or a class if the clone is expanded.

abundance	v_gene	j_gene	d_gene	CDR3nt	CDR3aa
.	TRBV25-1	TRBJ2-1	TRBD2	TGTGCCAGCAGTGGGGACCTGGGGTTCCGGACTAGCGGGACCAATGAGCAGTTCTTC	CASSGDLGFRTSGTNEQFF
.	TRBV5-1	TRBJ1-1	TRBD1	TGCGCCAGCAGCGTGTCTACAGGGGACACTGAAGCTTTCTTT	CASSVSTGDTEAFF
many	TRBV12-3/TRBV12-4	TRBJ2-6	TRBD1	TGTGCCAGCAGGGTAACAGGGGCCAGATCATTCTCTGGGGCCAACGTCCTGACTTTC	CASRVTGARSFSGANVLTF
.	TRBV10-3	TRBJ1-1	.	TGTGCCATCAGTGAGTCGATCAGGGGAGGCACTGAAGCTTTCTTT	CAISESIRGGTEAFF
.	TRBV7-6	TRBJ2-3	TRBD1	TGTGCCAGCAGCATGGGACAGGGTATCGCAGATACGCAGTATTTT	CASSMGQGIADTQYF
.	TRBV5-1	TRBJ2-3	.	TGCGCCAGCAACACCCAAGGTGCAGGGGTCGGCACAGATACGCAGTATTTT	CASNTQGAGVGTDTQYF
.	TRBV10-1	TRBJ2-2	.	TGCGCCAGCGAAGGGACGGACACAATTGCGAACACCGGGGAGCTGTTTTTT	CASEGTDTIANTGELFF
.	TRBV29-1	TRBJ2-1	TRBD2	TGCAGCGTTGAGGGGGGACTAGCGGGGATCAATGAGCAGTTCTTC	CSVEGGLAGINEQFF
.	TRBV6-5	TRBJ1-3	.	TGTGCCAGCAGTACCGGGACGGTTAGCTCTGGAAACACCATATATTTT	CASSTGTVSSGNTIYF
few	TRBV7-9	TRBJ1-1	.	TGTGCCAGCAGCCTAGCCGTACTTAACACTGAAGCTTTCTTT	CASSLAVLNTEAFF
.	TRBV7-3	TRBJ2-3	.	TGTGCCAGCAGCTTAGGGCTGCGGGGCACAGATACGCAGTATTTT	CASSLGLRGTDTQYF
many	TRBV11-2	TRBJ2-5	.	TGTGCCAGCAGCTTCTCAGTTAGTTTGGAGACCCAGTACTTC	CASSFSVSLETQYF
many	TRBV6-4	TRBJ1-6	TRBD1	TGTGCCAGCAGTGCAAGACAGGGGGATAATTCACCCCTCCACTTT	CASSARQGDNSPLHF
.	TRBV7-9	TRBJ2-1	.	TGTGCCAGCAGCACCGAGTGGACAGACAATGAGCAGTTCTTC	CASSTEWTDNEQFF
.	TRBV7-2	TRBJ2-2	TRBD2	TGTGCCAGCAGCTTCATAGCGGGGGATACCGGGGAGCTGTTTTTT	CASSFIAGDTGELFF
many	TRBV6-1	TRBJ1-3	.	TGTGCCAGCAGAGGACAGCATGGAAACACCATATATTTT	CASRGQHGNTIYF
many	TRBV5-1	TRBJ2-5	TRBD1	TGCGCCAGCAGCTCCGGACAGGGGGACGAGACCCAGTACTTC	CASSSGQGDETQYF
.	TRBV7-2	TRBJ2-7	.	TGCGCCAGCAGAGGGGCAGTGAGGGGCTCCTACGAGCAGTACTTC	CASRGAVRGSYEQYF
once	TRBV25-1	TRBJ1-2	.	TGTGCCAGCTCACCATTGGCCGCTTCGTTGGTAGAGAATTATGGCTACACCTTC	CASSPLAASLVENYGYTF
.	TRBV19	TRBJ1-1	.	TGTGCCAGTAGTATACTTGGGGGGGCACCTGAAGCTTTCTTT	CASSILGGAPEAFF
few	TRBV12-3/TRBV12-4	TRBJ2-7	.	TGTGCCAGCAGCCCTTCGTCTAGCAAGGGGTACGAGCAGTACTTC	CASSPSSSKGYEQYF
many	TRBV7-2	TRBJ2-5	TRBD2	TGTGCCAGCAGCTTCCAGCGGGGGGCTCAAGAGACCCAGTACTTC	CASSFQRGAQETQYF
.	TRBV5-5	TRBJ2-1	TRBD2	TGTGCCAGCAGCTTAGTCGGCGGGGGGCCGGGGGAGCAGTTCTTC	CASSLVGGGPGEQFF
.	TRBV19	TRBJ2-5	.	TGTGCCAGTAGTACACCACTCGACGGAGCGGAGACCCAGTACTTC	CASSTPLDGAETQYF
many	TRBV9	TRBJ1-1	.	TGTGCCAGCATGAGGGGTGGGATGAACACTGAAGCTTTCTTT	CASMRGGMNTEAFF
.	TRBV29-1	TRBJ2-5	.	TGCAGCGTTGAACAGAGACAAGAGACCCAGTACTTC	CSVEQRQETQYF
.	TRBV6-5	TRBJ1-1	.	TGTGCCAGCGCAGAGTCGGGCAGGGGAGCTTTCTTT	CASAESGRGAFF
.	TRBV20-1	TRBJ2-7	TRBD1	TGCAGTGCTAGTAGGGACAGGCAGAGGGAGCAGTACTTC	CSASRDRQREQYF
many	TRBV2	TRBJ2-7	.	TGTGCCAGCATGGGGTACGAGCAGTACTTC	CASMGYEQYF
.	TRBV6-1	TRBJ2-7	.	TGTGCCAGCAGTGCTCAACCGGGACCAGCCTACGAGCAGTACTTC	CASSAQPGPAYEQYF
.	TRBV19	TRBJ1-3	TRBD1	TGTGCCAGTAGGAGTACAGGGGGCGACACCATATATTTT	CASRSTGGDTIYF
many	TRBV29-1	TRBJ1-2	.	TGCAGCGTGCCGGGACTAGGGAGAACTGGCTACACCTTC	CSVPGLGRTGYTF
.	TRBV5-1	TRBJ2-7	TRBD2	TGCGCCAGCAGCTATACTAGCGGGGGGGTCTACGAGCAGTACTTC	CASSYTSGGVYEQYF